This entry describes one T cell receptor beta chain. The target antigen is unknown. The data derive from a study of T cell repertoires in cytomegalovirus infection. For the study at large: CMV epitopes that were recently identified and HLA-C-restricted were used alongside well-studied HLA-B-restricted ones.

TCRdb itself ran the reads through MiXCR, one entry per CDR3 protein. Of hundreds of thousands of distinct CDR3 sequences listed, around a third were seen once; the top ten hold 15% to 20%. Germline lookup yields CDR1 SGHAT and CDR2 FQNNGV. The CDR3 length is 13 residues. Trimming left V 4 bases short and J 5 bases short, with 12 bases between. Study conclusions and caveats: Adding up the frequency of public TCR beta families identified people who carried CMV plus the relevant HLA. It was HLA-C-restricted CMV-specific TCR beta clonotypes that dominated the response ex vivo.

The J gene is TRBJ2-7, the V gene TRBV11-2; either TRBD1 or TRBD2 may fit D (5 bases each). The receptor comes from a human donor in good health (CMV status not recorded). Some clones in this sample may be carry-over from other donors' samples. This material consisted of cultured PBMCs, taken from culture after CMV antigen stimulation. The CDR3 coding sequence is TGTGCCAGCAGCTCGACGGGACGGGACGAGCAGTACTTC. Residues: CASSSTGRDEQYF.